The rows below give T cell receptor beta chains drawn from one sample of a study of glioma-infiltrating T cells. TCRdb re-derived calls from the multiplex PCR reads in MiXCR, one entry per CDR3 protein. This sample has about 140,000 distinct CDR3 sequences, with around 42% found just once. Sequencing used glioma tissue, nonneoplastic brain tissue, or PBMCs (not recorded which). These receptors all stem from a human donor with low-grade glioma or glioblastoma, undergoing nonglioma brain surgery, or in good health (not recorded which). CDR3s include the opening cysteine and the closing phenylalanine or tryptophan. The D gene is left open where the match is weak. The size of a clone is reported for some rows only, either as once, few or many, or as a class for expanded clones.

v_call: TRBV30
clone_size: NA
cdr3_length: 12
j_call: TRBJ2-1
d_call: TRBD1
cdr3_aa: CAWDTGQPEQFF
cdr3_nt: TGTGCCTGGGATACGGGACAGCCTGAGCAGTTCTTC

v_call: TRBV20-1
clone_size: many
cdr3_length: 13
j_call: TRBJ2-1
d_call: NA
cdr3_aa: CSASEQGNNEQFF
cdr3_nt: TGCAGTGCTAGCGAACAGGGTAACAATGAGCAGTTCTTC

v_call: TRBV20-1
clone_size: NA
cdr3_length: 11
j_call: TRBJ1-2
d_call: NA
cdr3_aa: CSAVDLYGYTF
cdr3_nt: TGCAGTGCGGTAGACCTCTATGGCTACACCTTC

v_call: TRBV15
clone_size: NA
cdr3_length: 14
j_call: TRBJ2-5
d_call: NA
cdr3_aa: CATRERGTQETQYF
cdr3_nt: TGTGCCACCAGAGAACGGGGGACTCAAGAGACCCAGTACTTC

v_call: TRBV28
clone_size: few
cdr3_length: 15
j_call: TRBJ1-2
d_call: TRBD1
cdr3_aa: CASSIPGQGYYGYTF
cdr3_nt: TGTGCCAGCAGTATTCCGGGACAGGGCTACTATGGCTACACCTTC

v_call: TRBV10-3
clone_size: NA
cdr3_length: 13
j_call: TRBJ1-1
d_call: TRBD1
cdr3_aa: CAISGKTGLEAFF
cdr3_nt: TGTGCCATCAGTGGGAAGACAGGGCTGGAAGCTTTCTTT

v_call: TRBV6-1
clone_size: NA
cdr3_length: 15
j_call: TRBJ1-4
d_call: NA
cdr3_aa: CAIPFNRDGDEKLFF
cdr3_nt: TGTGCCATTCCCTTCAACCGGGACGGGGATGAAAAACTGTTTTTT

v_call: TRBV6-2/TRBV6-3
clone_size: NA
cdr3_length: 14
j_call: TRBJ1-6
d_call: TRBD1
cdr3_aa: CAISNDRVDSPLHF
cdr3_nt: TGTGCCATCAGTAATGACAGGGTGGATTCACCCCTCCACTTT

v_call: TRBV4-2
clone_size: NA
cdr3_length: 14
j_call: TRBJ2-7
d_call: TRBD1
cdr3_aa: CASRQEGGVDEQYF
cdr3_nt: TGTGCCAGCAGACAAGAAGGGGGCGTCGACGAGCAGTACTTC

v_call: TRBV7-9
clone_size: few
cdr3_length: 13
j_call: TRBJ2-5
d_call: NA
cdr3_aa: CASSPPLRETQYF
cdr3_nt: TGTGCCAGCAGCCCTCCGCTGAGAGAGACCCAGTACTTC

v_call: TRBV7-3
clone_size: few
cdr3_length: 15
j_call: TRBJ2-1
d_call: NA
cdr3_aa: CASSLTPSGNNEQFF
cdr3_nt: TGTGCCAGCAGCTTAACTCCTAGTGGAAACAATGAGCAGTTCTTC

v_call: TRBV7-2
clone_size: few
cdr3_length: 13
j_call: TRBJ1-5
d_call: TRBD1
cdr3_aa: CASGLNRGEPQHF
cdr3_nt: TGTGCCAGCGGCCTAAACAGGGGTGAGCCCCAGCATTTT

v_call: TRBV4-1
clone_size: NA
cdr3_length: 19
j_call: TRBJ2-4
d_call: NA
cdr3_aa: CASSQEVPGASLTKNIQYF
cdr3_nt: TGCGCCAGCAGCCAAGAGGTCCCAGGGGCGAGTTTGACCAAAAACATTCAGTACTTC

v_call: TRBV7-2
clone_size: few
cdr3_length: 13
j_call: TRBJ2-1
d_call: NA
cdr3_aa: CASSTQNYNEQFF
cdr3_nt: TGTGCCAGCAGCACGCAGAATTACAATGAGCAGTTCTTC

v_call: TRBV10-3
clone_size: few
cdr3_length: 14
j_call: TRBJ1-2
d_call: NA
cdr3_aa: CAISGDRSRYGYTF
cdr3_nt: TGTGCCATCAGTGGTGACAGGTCCAGATATGGCTACACCTTC

v_call: TRBV7-2
clone_size: NA
cdr3_length: 19
j_call: TRBJ2-1
d_call: TRBD2
cdr3_aa: CASSLDPRTSGRDYNEQFF
cdr3_nt: TGTGCCAGCAGCTTAGACCCCAGGACTAGCGGGAGGGATTACAATGAGCAGTTCTTC

v_call: TRBV7-9
clone_size: NA
cdr3_length: 15
j_call: TRBJ2-4
d_call: NA
cdr3_aa: CASSPPYRDRNIQYF
cdr3_nt: TGTGCCAGCAGCCCCCCGTACAGGGATAGAAACATTCAGTACTTC

v_call: TRBV6-2/TRBV6-3
clone_size: NA
cdr3_length: 15
j_call: TRBJ2-7
d_call: NA
cdr3_aa: CASSSPGRTSYEQYF
cdr3_nt: TGTGCCAGCAGTTCCCCGGGACGGACATCCTACGAGCAGTACTTC

v_call: TRBV7-2
clone_size: few
cdr3_length: 15
j_call: TRBJ2-1
d_call: TRBD2
cdr3_aa: CASSSGLAGGNEQFF
cdr3_nt: TGTGCCAGCAGCTCCGGACTAGCGGGAGGTAATGAGCAGTTCTTC

v_call: TRBV6-2/TRBV6-3
clone_size: few
cdr3_length: 16
j_call: TRBJ2-5
d_call: TRBD2
cdr3_aa: CASSYPRLAGQETQYF
cdr3_nt: TGTGCCAGCAGTTACCCTCGACTAGCGGGGCAAGAGACCCAGTACTTC

v_call: TRBV6-1
clone_size: few
cdr3_length: 12
j_call: TRBJ2-2
d_call: NA
cdr3_aa: CASSWVAGELFF
cdr3_nt: TGTGCCAGCAGTTGGGTAGCCGGGGAGCTGTTTTTT

v_call: TRBV7-2
clone_size: NA
cdr3_length: 15
j_call: TRBJ2-7
d_call: TRBD2
cdr3_aa: CASSNPGRGAREQYF
cdr3_nt: TGTGCCAGCAGCAACCCTGGGCGGGGGGCGAGAGAGCAGTACTTC

v_call: TRBV15
clone_size: NA
cdr3_length: 17
j_call: TRBJ2-3
d_call: TRBD2
cdr3_aa: CATSNPSGGSHTDTQYF
cdr3_nt: TGTGCCACCAGCAACCCTAGCGGGGGTTCACACACAGATACGCAGTATTTT

v_call: TRBV27
clone_size: NA
cdr3_length: 13
j_call: TRBJ1-1
d_call: TRBD1
cdr3_aa: CASSLTGEAEAFF
cdr3_nt: TGTGCCAGCAGTTTAACAGGGGAGGCTGAAGCTTTCTTT

v_call: TRBV24-1
clone_size: few
cdr3_length: 13
j_call: TRBJ2-7
d_call: NA
cdr3_aa: CATSDSGTYEQYF
cdr3_nt: TGTGCCACCAGTGATTCAGGAACCTACGAGCAGTACTTC

v_call: TRBV6-6
clone_size: NA
cdr3_length: 17
j_call: TRBJ1-3
d_call: NA
cdr3_aa: CASRTLGAGLSGNTIYF
cdr3_nt: TGTGCCAGCAGAACGCTGGGGGCGGGCCTCTCTGGAAACACCATATATTTT